These 3 T cell receptor beta chains originate from one sample sequenced in a study of human T cells and chemical hapten exposure. Time point in this sample: pre-sensitization, week 0. Treatment here: therapeutic diphenylcyclopropenone sensitization with weekly scalp DPC. In TCRdb, the RACE reads were re-called with MiXCR into one record per CDR3 protein. The sample lists 200,000 to 300,000 distinct CDR3 sequences, approximately 8.4% seen once, with 2.3% in the top ten. This specimen consisted of whole blood, obtained in connection with sensitization to the hapten diphenylcyclopropenone (DPC). The source is a middle-aged woman with alopecia areata. Some clones in this sample may be carry-over from other donors' samples.

This clonotype was seen ten or more times. The rearrangement uses TRBV7-9 and TRBJ2-6; 7 positions agree with TRBD2. The trim removed 1 base at V and 2 bases at J, leaving 2 bases unmatched. The CDR3 runs 16 residues. CDR1 is SEHNR, CDR2 FQNEAQ, per germline (reference sequence). The CDR3 reads CASSLVAGAGANVLTF. The CDR3 region has the DNA TGTGCCAGCAGCTTAGTGGCGGGGGCTGGGGCCAACGTCCTGACTTTC.

The chain carries TRBV29-1 and TRBJ1-4; weak D call: TRBD1 (6 bases). Germline-derived CDR1 and CDR2 are SQVTM and ANQGSEA. There are 13 residues in the CDR3. With 6 bases removed from V and 3 bases from J, the gap between germline ends came to 11 bases. The CDR3 nucleotides read TGCAGCGTGTCCCGACAGGCTAATGAAAAACTGTTTTTT. It yields the protein CSVSRQANEKLFF.

This clonotype was found a few times. V usage is TRBV4-1 and J usage is TRBJ1-6, with D unresolved. Trimming removed 4 bases at V and 9 bases at J, with 10 bases between. The CDR3 has 13 amino acids. CDR1 is MGHRA, CDR2 YSYEKL, per germline. In DNA, the CDR3 is TGCGCCAGCAGCCTTGAAAAGGGTTCACCCCTCCACTTT. As protein: CASSLEKGSPLHF.